The clone carrying this T cell receptor beta chain was counted a few times. Germline-derived CDR1 and CDR2 are LNHDA and SQIVND (reference sequence). Trimming pared 5 bases from V and 1 base from J, leaving 3 bases between. The CDR3 consists of 11 residues. The sample comes from a study of CD8+ T cells in alopecia areata. Reverse transcribed after extraction, RNA yielded cDNA as the sequencing template. Repertoires were generated with immunoSEQ multiplex PCR, while TCRdb's copy carries only in-frame clones and drops some. The sample records about 210,000 clones, 50% to 70% being singletons. Treatment: oral pan-JAK inhibitor, 5-10 mg twice daily. Alopecia areata patients provided lesional scalp punch biopsies and peripheral blood.

The chain couples TRBV19 to TRBJ2-7; D remains ambiguous. The material sequenced was CD4+ T cells sorted from blood, taken at week 4, from a patient treated with tofacitinib. The receptor comes from a human donor with alopecia areata. The CDR3 region is CASSSSYEQYF. Written as DNA, the CDR3 is TGTGCCAGTAGTTCATCCTACGAGCAGTACTTC.